Listed below are T cell receptor beta chains from one sample, sequenced in a study of shared clonotypes between healthy human individuals. TCRdb keeps only in-frame clones here, not all; method: immunoSEQ multiplex PCR. Of approximately 740,000 clones in the sample, 92% are singletons; the top ten hold less than 25%. The sample taken for sequencing was naive CD8+ T cells sorted from blood. The receptor set was obtained from a man in his thirties or forties in good health. Each CDR3 is given with its conserved first and last residue. D genes are given only for firm matches. Size values are once, few and many counts, or a class for expanded clones, and some rows have none.

NA | TRBJ1-5 | 15 | NA | TRBV6-5 | TGTGCCAGCCCATACGGGTTCAGGGGCAATCAGCCCCAGCATTTT | CASPYGFRGNQPQHF
few | TRBJ1-1 | 16 | TRBD1 | TRBV6-9 | TGTGCCAGCAGTTTCCCGACAGGGGGCCGGGGCACTGAAGCTTTCTTT | CASSFPTGGRGTEAFF
NA | TRBJ1-2 | 14 | NA | TRBV7-9 | TGTGCCAGCAGCCGAATCTCGGACAGATATGGCTACACCTTC | CASSRISDRYGYTF
few | TRBJ2-1 | 18 | TRBD2 | TRBV5-5 | TGTGCCAGCAGCCTTCCGTTCGGCCTAGCGGGGAACAACAATGAGCAGTTCTTC | CASSLPFGLAGNNNEQFF
NA | TRBJ2-1 | 14 | NA | TRBV19 | TGTGCCAGTAGTCTTTGGCTAGCCCTCAATGAGCAGTTCTTC | CASSLWLALNEQFF
NA | TRBJ2-5 | 15 | NA | TRBV29-1 | TGCAGCGTTGATGGTCGCGGGCCCGTGGGAGAGACCCAGTACTTC | CSVDGRGPVGETQYF
NA | TRBJ2-7 | 15 | TRBD2 | TRBV13 | TGTGCCAGCAGCCAAACGGGACTAGCGGGAGAAGAGCAGTACTTC | CASSQTGLAGEEQYF
few | TRBJ1-5 | 12 | NA | TRBV7-2 | TGTGCCAGCAATCAAGGTTCCCAGCCCCAGCATTTT | CASNQGSQPQHF
NA | TRBJ1-5 | 13 | NA | TRBV5-1 | TGCGCCAGCAGCTTCTGGGGGGAGGGGCCCCAGCATTTT | CASSFWGEGPQHF
NA | TRBJ2-1 | 15 | TRBD2 | TRBV11-2 | TGTGCCAGCAGCTGGACTAGCGGTAACTACAATGAGCAGTTCTTC | CASSWTSGNYNEQFF
NA | TRBJ1-2 | 13 | NA | TRBV29-1 | TGCAGCGTTGAACCGGGGGAAAGGGGAGGCTACACCTTC | CSVEPGERGGYTF
NA | TRBJ2-7 | 15 | TRBD2 | TRBV15 | TGTGCCACCAGCCCTGAGCGACTAGCTTCCTACGAGCAGTACTTC | CATSPERLASYEQYF
NA | TRBJ1-1 | 12 | NA | TRBV13 | TGTGCCAGCAGCCCGGGCTCCACCGAAGCTTTCTTT | CASSPGSTEAFF
NA | TRBJ1-3 | 14 | TRBD1 | TRBV6-1 | TGTGCCAGCAGGTCAGGGGGCTTGGAAAACACCATATATTTT | CASRSGGLENTIYF
NA | TRBJ1-2 | 14 | NA | TRBV5-5 | TGTGCCAGCAGCTCAGAGACAGCTCACTATGGCTACACCTTC | CASSSETAHYGYTF
NA | TRBJ2-2 | 15 | TRBD2 | TRBV27 | TGTGCCAGCAGTGGCACCTCCGGGGGGGGCGGGGAGCTGTTTTTT | CASSGTSGGGGELFF
NA | TRBJ2-7 | 15 | TRBD2 | TRBV27 | TGTGCCAGCAGACTACTCCTAGCGGGAGAAAACGAGCAGTACTTC | CASRLLLAGENEQYF
once | TRBJ2-1 | 15 | TRBD2 | TRBV13 | TGTGCCAGCAGCCAACCTAGCGGGAGTATTGGTGAGCAGTTCTTC | CASSQPSGSIGEQFF
NA | TRBJ1-1 | 13 | NA | TRBV5-4 | TGTGCCAGCAGCCCTAGGGACGACACTGAAGCTTTCTTT | CASSPRDDTEAFF
NA | TRBJ2-7 | 12 | NA | TRBV27 | TGTGCCAGCAGTTACCTCTCGGGCGAGCAGTACTTC | CASSYLSGEQYF
NA | TRBJ2-3 | 14 | NA | TRBV7-9 | TGTGCCAGCAGCTCAACCGGGATCAAGGATACGCAGTATTTT | CASSSTGIKDTQYF
once | TRBJ1-5 | 15 | NA | TRBV7-6 | TGTGCCAGCAGCGAAGGCGTTGGAGACCATCAGCCCCAGCATTTT | CASSEGVGDHQPQHF
NA | TRBJ2-2 | 14 | NA | TRBV6-5 | TGTGCCAGCAGTTTCGGACTGAACACCGGGGAGCTGTTTTTT | CASSFGLNTGELFF
NA | TRBJ2-1 | 15 | NA | TRBV5-1 | TGCGCCAGCAGCCCTGGTAGGAGCTCCTACAATGAGCAGTTCTTC | CASSPGRSSYNEQFF
NA | TRBJ2-2 | 16 | NA | TRBV4-1 | TGCGCCAGCAGCCAAGATTGGGGACAAAACACCGGGGAGCTGTTTTTT | CASSQDWGQNTGELFF
NA | TRBJ1-1 | 12 | NA | TRBV4-2 | TGTGCCAGCAGCTTGATCGCCTCTGAAGCTTTCTTT | CASSLIASEAFF
NA | TRBJ2-7 | 13 | TRBD1 | TRBV6-5 | TGTGCCAGCTCCGGGACAGGGGGCTACGAGCAGTACTTC | CASSGTGGYEQYF
NA | TRBJ2-5 | 13 | NA | TRBV18 | TGTGCCAGCTCACCCTCCGGGGAAGAGACCCAGTACTTC | CASSPSGEETQYF
once | TRBJ1-2 | 13 | TRBD1 | TRBV7-9 | TGTGCAGCTCACAGGGGCCCACCCTATGGCTACACCTTC | CAAHRGPPYGYTF
NA | TRBJ2-3 | 18 | TRBD2 | TRBV7-9 | TGTGCCAGCAGCTTCCCGACTAGCGGGAGAGGGCCCGCAGATACGCAGTATTTT | CASSFPTSGRGPADTQYF
NA | TRBJ2-1 | 17 | NA | TRBV7-9 | TGTGCCAGCAGCTTAAGGTCTAGCGTCGAGCCCGTGGATGAGCAGTTCTTC | CASSLRSSVEPVDEQFF